This entry concerns a single T cell receptor (beta chain). The sample originates from a study of T cell changes during pregnancy in multiple sclerosis. The ends were cut back, 5 bases at V and 1 base at J, with 12 bases in the middle. Per germline, CDR1 SEHNR and CDR2 FQNEAQ (reference sequence). The CDR3 loop spans 14 amino acids. Generated by immunoSEQ multiplex PCR, the TCRdb table keeps only in-frame clones and is missing some. This sample has 90,000 to 100,000 clones, with roughly 91% found just once. The sample consisted of peripheral blood, taken in the first trimester of pregnancy. This sequence originates from a female donor with multiple sclerosis, enrolled in a pregnancy study. This chain connects TRBV7-9 to TRBJ2-7; D not resolved. This CDR3 reads CASSMSTVSYEQYF. Here the CDR3 DNA reads TGTGCCAGCAGCATGTCTACAGTATCCTACGAGCAGTACTTC.